Listed below are T cell receptor beta chains from one sample, sequenced in a study of cytomegalovirus exposure and HLA in healthy donors. The protocol was immunoSEQ multiplex PCR, while the TCRdb copy is restricted to in-frame clones and leaves out a portion. This sample has 150,000 to 200,000 clones, with roughly 80% found just once. The sample was PBMCs. The receptor set was obtained from a female donor in good health and CMV-seronegative. The CDR3 runs from the conserved cysteine through the conserved F or W.

j_gene: TRBJ1-1; v_gene: TRBV10-1; CDR3aa: CASSGGRYTEAFF
j_gene: TRBJ1-4; v_gene: TRBV30; CDR3aa: CAWSVGQSNEKLFF
j_gene: TRBJ2-3; v_gene: TRBV4-1; CDR3aa: CASSQRTSGSTDTQYF
j_gene: TRBJ2-1; v_gene: TRBV5-1; CDR3aa: CASTTNREKQFF
j_gene: TRBJ1-1; v_gene: TRBV18; CDR3aa: CASSPATALNTEAFF
j_gene: TRBJ2-1; v_gene: TRBV7-2; CDR3aa: CASRSGQGPYNEQFF
j_gene: TRBJ2-7; v_gene: TRBV7-8; CDR3aa: CASSKEGGARQSSYEQYF
j_gene: TRBJ2-7; v_gene: TRBV9; CDR3aa: CASSVGAAFYEQYF
j_gene: TRBJ2-2; v_gene: TRBV6-1; CDR3aa: CASREPGQGAGELFF
j_gene: TRBJ2-7; v_gene: TRBV19; CDR3aa: CASSPGTSGDYEQYF
j_gene: TRBJ1-1; v_gene: TRBV2; CDR3aa: CASRQDRGRGEAFF
j_gene: TRBJ2-7; v_gene: TRBV9; CDR3aa: CASSAGTSGGSYEQYF
j_gene: TRBJ1-6; v_gene: TRBV4-1; CDR3aa: CASSRGASYNSPLHF
j_gene: TRBJ2-7; v_gene: TRBV5-1; CDR3aa: CASSLQGSTNEQYF
j_gene: TRBJ1-2; v_gene: TRBV6-5; CDR3aa: CASTPDRGSNYGYTF
j_gene: TRBJ2-5; v_gene: TRBV5-1; CDR3aa: CASTLFLGSEETQYF
j_gene: TRBJ2-3; v_gene: TRBV9; CDR3aa: CASSPTGLAADTQYF
j_gene: TRBJ2-1; v_gene: TRBV7-2; CDR3aa: CASSISSYNEQFF
j_gene: TRBJ1-2; v_gene: TRBV5-1; CDR3aa: CASRSEGANYGYTF
j_gene: TRBJ1-2; v_gene: TRBV5-6; CDR3aa: CASSPGTGGGGYTF
j_gene: TRBJ2-2; v_gene: TRBV30; CDR3aa: CAWSDRGGKLFF
j_gene: TRBJ2-3; v_gene: TRBV9; CDR3aa: CASSSRGVTDTQYF
j_gene: TRBJ2-2; v_gene: TRBV10-3; CDR3aa: CAVRSGTSDTGELFF
j_gene: TRBJ2-2; v_gene: TRBV19; CDR3aa: CASSMGQGAGAGELFF